This is a list of T cell receptor beta chains from one sample in a study of T cells in Graves' hyperthyroidism and ophthalmopathy. TCRdb reprocessed the multiplex PCR reads via MiXCR and lists one record per CDR3 protein. The data hold approximately 360,000 distinct CDR3 sequences, with about 15% observed a single time. Sequencing input: blood. These receptor sequences come from a woman aged 18-30 years with Graves' hyperthyroidism that later progressed to Graves' ophthalmopathy. Each CDR3 is given with its conserved first and last residue. A clone size is listed for some rows: how often the clone was seen (once, few, many), or a class if it is expanded.

clone size	V gene	J gene	CDR3 protein
.	TRBV28	TRBJ2-1	CASITGGSSYNEQFF
.	TRBV24-1	TRBJ1-1	CATREQGQTEAFF
many	TRBV7-2	TRBJ1-6	CASSPGTVSNSPLHF
.	TRBV27	TRBJ2-3	CASTDAVSMHTQYF
many	TRBV12-3/TRBV12-4	TRBJ2-5	CASSQRLAGVRETQYF
few	TRBV11-1	TRBJ2-1	CASSLGGWTGDNEQFF
many	TRBV20-1	TRBJ2-7	CSALIGTSGRTYEQYF
many	TRBV20-1	TRBJ2-5	CSARGAPGHLEETQYF
many	TRBV20-1	TRBJ2-1	CSAGTRYSGRLNNEQFF
.	TRBV5-6	TRBJ2-1	CASSLVRPPFGPESFVYEQFF
many	TRBV3-1	TRBJ1-2	CASSQDRVYGYTF
many	TRBV20-1	TRBJ1-5	CSAGHLGQPQHF
.	TRBV6-1	TRBJ1-5	CASCIEGNQPQHF
.	TRBV5-1	TRBJ1-2	CASSRDSIYGYTF
few	TRBV27	TRBJ2-5	CASSLYAGPRRQETQYF
many	TRBV11-1	TRBJ2-7	CASSLRTSSYEQYF
many	TRBV20-1	TRBJ1-1	CSARTGRSTEAFF
many	TRBV15	TRBJ2-1	CATSRDRSLRSYNEQFF
many	TRBV27	TRBJ1-2	CASSEQGADGYTF
many	TRBV20-1	TRBJ1-5	CSARTDYSNQPQHF
many	TRBV27	TRBJ1-2	CASSFGPQAAGYTF
.	TRBV3-1	TRBJ1-1	CASSLTGGYKNTEAFF
many	TRBV9	TRBJ2-7	CASSVGDGDYEQYF
many	TRBV28	TRBJ2-1	CASSWGQKNEQFF
many	TRBV2	TRBJ1-1	CASSLADRGLMNTEAFF
many	TRBV11-2	TRBJ1-2	CASSLYRENYGYTF
.	TRBV20-1	TRBJ2-3	CSARGSLAGGGDTQYF
many	TRBV11-2	TRBJ1-3	CASSLFNLGQTPRASGNTIYF
many	TRBV5-1	TRBJ2-3	CASSKGNTGRSSTDTQYF
few	TRBV7-8	TRBJ1-2	CASSPTTGPGGYTF
many	TRBV2	TRBJ2-3	CASKRGAGPFTDTQYF
.	TRBV6-1	TRBJ1-6	CASSEQQGSGSPLHF
.	TRBV6-1	TRBJ1-5	CASSYQTGYQPQHF
many	TRBV7-8	TRBJ2-7	CASSSGGVSYEQYF
many	TRBV29-1	TRBJ2-3	CSVEGEGGPGDTQYF
few	TRBV3-1	TRBJ2-5	CASSQDLGMETQYF
few	TRBV29-1	TRBJ2-3	CSVPGQGEDTQYF
many	TRBV11-2	TRBJ2-5	CASSFGLAGQETQYF
many	TRBV7-2	TRBJ1-1	CASSASPEVAEAFF
many	TRBV7-2	TRBJ2-1	CASSLGIVSNEQFF
many	TRBV12-3/TRBV12-4	TRBJ2-1	CASFGGNEQFF
many	TRBV5-1	TRBJ2-1	CASTPGLAGENEQFF